Listed here is a single TCR beta chain. The data are from a study of blood T cell repertoires in COVID-19. The wider study: Samples of COVID-19 (acute and convalescent) were obtained from the United States, Italy and Spain. PBMCs, B-cell-depleted T cells, or T cells were the source of the cDNA or gDNA that made up the material.

This CDR3 has 14 amino acids. The V gene's germline CDR1 is MNHEY and CDR2 SVGAGI. J gave up 3 bases and V 9 bases, and 6 bases lay outside the gene matches. The study counted Cohort 3 donors as recovered given two negative PCRs, clearance, or symptom resolution. Per the original data handling: Amplification of reference gene primers provided the estimated nucleated cell counts. The method was immunoSEQ multiplex PCR; TCRdb's version includes in-frame clones alone and lacks a portion of them. V and J calls and clone size are as listed in that table; D and trimming were resolved from the DNA. This sample yields roughly 300,000 clones, of which 85% are seen a single time; 2.5% belongs to the top ten.

The sequence was obtained from a woman between 45 and 60 years old who had recovered from COVID-19. The sequenced sample consisted of PBMCs or T cells enriched from blood (not recorded which). V usage is TRBV6-5 and J usage is TRBJ1-5; the match to TRBD1 covers 9 bases. The DNA of the CDR3 is TGTGCCAGAGAGGACAGGGGAGACAATCAGCCCCAGCATTTT. Translation: CAREDRGDNQPQHF.